This passage covers 27 T cell receptor beta chains from one sample sequenced in a study of blood T cell repertoires in COVID-19. Assay used: immunoSEQ multiplex PCR; TCRdb lists only in-frame clones, some missing. The profile shows about 180,000 clones, around 87% of them singletons. The sample consisted of peripheral blood. The receptors shown here come from a man between 35 and 55 years old with active or convalescent COVID-19.

This clone has a single count. V is TRBV4-3 and J is TRBJ2-2; 12 bases fit TRBD2. Germline V gives CDR1 LGHNA, CDR2 YSLEER. The CDR3 totals 19 residues. V trimming: 1 base; J trimming: 1 base; junction bases outside the gene matches: 7. This CDR3 is CASSQGATSGGRNTGELFF. The DNA of the CDR3 is TGCGCCAGCAGCCAAGGTGCGACTAGCGGGGGCCGGAACACCGGGGAGCTGTTTTTT.

As DNA, the CDR3 is TGTGCCAGCAGTGAATACAGGGGCGTCGGATATGGCTACACCTTC. Protein sequence: CASSEYRGVGYGYTF. The J gene is TRBJ1-2, the V gene TRBV6-1; the match to TRBD1 covers 7 bases. CDR3 size: 15 residues. Germline assignment: CDR1 MNHNS and CDR2 SASEGT. J was trimmed by 5 bases and V by 2 bases; bases with no gene match: 8.

The CDR3: CASSPERNHNEQFF. In nucleotides, the CDR3 is TGCGCCAGCAGCCCCGAGAGAAATCACAATGAGCAGTTCTTC. The chain carries TRBV4-1 and TRBJ2-1; D is unresolved. Germline V gives CDR1 MGHRA, CDR2 YSYEKL. V lost 4 bases and J lost 5, with 12 bases in between. The CDR3 covers 14 residues.

The chain recombines TRBV10-3 with TRBJ1-1, with D perhaps TRBD1 (6 bases). Trimming shortened V by 2 bases and J by 0 bases, and 13 bases separated the two germline ends. The germline V gene has CDR1 ENHRY and CDR2 SYGVKD. This CDR3 spans 16 amino acids. The CDR3 reads CAISERGWGLNTEAFF. CDR3 in DNA: TGTGCCATCAGTGAGCGGGGCTGGGGGCTGAACACTGAAGCTTTCTTT.

The rearrangement uses TRBV9 and TRBJ2-3, with TRBD1 matching over 9 bases. The CDR3 is 15 amino acids. Germline V lookup: CDR1 SGDLS, CDR2 YYNGEE. J lost 4 bases, V lost 3 bases, and 6 bases had no gene match. The CDR3 loop reads CASSADRGRADTQYF. The CDR3 nucleotides are TGTGCCAGCAGCGCGGACAGGGGTCGGGCAGATACGCAGTATTTT.

As regards this clone: One end of the junction does not line up with germline, which may come from a read error. The CDR3 is CSASRQGSGSF. The CDR3, as DNA: TGCAGTGCTAGTCGGCAGGGATCCGGATCCTTC. The chain has TRBV20-1 and TRBJ1-2; perhaps TRBD1 as D (5 bases). Per the germline V gene, CDR1 is DFQATT and CDR2 is SNEGSKA (reference sequence). This CDR3 spans 11 amino acids.

The chain carries TRBV27 and TRBJ1-6, with TRBD1 as a possible D gene (5 bases). The V and J ends lost 3 bases and 2 bases respectively, with 11 bases between them. Germline CDR1 MNHEY, CDR2 SMNVEV (reference sequence). The CDR3 runs 16 residues. The chain's CDR3 is CASSLYGGAYNSPLHF. The DNA of the CDR3 is TGTGCCAGCAGTTTGTATGGGGGGGCCTATAATTCACCCCTCCACTTT.

This chain links TRBV27 with TRBJ2-7; 10 bases fit TRBD2. The CDR3 has 15 amino acids. From germline, CDR1 is MNHEY and CDR2 SMNVEV (reference sequence). With 4 bases clipped from V and 2 bases from J, the junction kept 5 bases outside the gene matches. The CDR3 loop is CASSSASGGTYEQYF. CDR3 DNA sequence: TGTGCCAGCAGTTCGGCTAGCGGGGGAACCTACGAGCAGTACTTC.

The chain recombines TRBV7-8 with TRBJ1-2; D uncertain. CDR1 is SGHVS and CDR2 is FQNEAQ in the germline V gene. The V end lost 5 bases, the J end lost 1 base, and 14 bases lay between the germline ends. This CDR3 has 15 amino acids. The CDR3 sequence: CASSQRARVNYGYTF. For the CDR3, the DNA is TGTGCCAGCAGCCAGAGAGCGCGAGTTAACTATGGCTACACCTTC.

This clone was counted once. J is TRBJ1-2 and V is TRBV10-3; D ambiguous. CDR3 length: 12 amino acids. Germline loops: CDR1 ENHRY, CDR2 SYGVKD. V was clipped by 4 bases and J by 8 bases, with 11 bases between them. The chain's CDR3 is CAISAPTGGYTF. CDR3 DNA: TGTGCCATCAGTGCCCCGACCGGGGGCTACACCTTC.

The chain combines TRBV10-3 with TRBJ1-2, with 7 bases identical to TRBD1. The germline gives CDR1 ENHRY, CDR2 SYGVKD. The CDR3 has 14 amino acids. V lost 4 bases to trimming and J lost 4 bases; unmatched junction nucleotides: 6. In nucleotides, the CDR3 is TGTGCCATCAGTGGAAACAGGGGTTCCTATGGCTACACCTTC. Protein sequence: CAISGNRGSYGYTF.

The chain recombines TRBV27 with TRBJ1-1, with 7 bases fitting TRBD1. This CDR3 contains 14 residues. The germline V gene has CDR1 MNHEY and CDR2 SMNVEV (reference sequence). With 1 base clipped from V and 4 bases from J, the junction kept 3 bases outside the gene matches. This CDR3 is CASSLYRGSTEAFF. CDR3 sequence (DNA): TGTGCCAGCAGTTTATACAGGGGTAGCACTGAAGCTTTCTTT.

V usage is TRBV19 and J usage is TRBJ1-5; 9 bases map to TRBD1. J gave up 6 bases and V 1 base, and 7 bases lay outside the gene matches. Germline V gene lookup returns CDR1 LNHDA and CDR2 SQIVND (reference sequence). The CDR3 sequence is 16 residues long. The CDR3 region is CASSIGGQGGIQPQHF. CDR3 nucleotides: TGTGCCAGTAGTATAGGGGGACAGGGCGGAATTCAGCCCCAGCATTTT.

The chain combines TRBV5-1 with TRBJ2-3; no definite D call. V lost 3 bases and J lost 0, with 14 bases in between. Per germline, CDR1 SGHRS and CDR2 YFSETQ. This CDR3 is built from 16 residues. This CDR3 is CASSYHQATSTDTQYF. The CDR3 nucleotides are TGCGCCAGCAGCTACCATCAGGCAACTAGCACAGATACGCAGTATTTT. The complete variable domain, with remaining parts taken from reference TRBV5-1 and TRBJ2-3, reads KAGVTQTPRYLIKTRGQQVTLSCSPISGHRSVSWYQQTPGQGLQFLFEYFSETQRNKGNFPGRFSGRQFSNSRSEMNVSTLELGDSALYLCASSYHQATSTDTQYFGPGTRLTVL.

The chain couples TRBV4-3 to TRBJ1-3; the D gene is possibly TRBD1 (6 bases). Germline lookup yields CDR1 LGHNA and CDR2 YSLEER. The CDR3 loop spans 18 amino acids. Deletions cut 0 bases from V and 0 bases from J, with 15 bases between. The CDR3 DNA reads as TGCGCCAGCAGCCAAGATCTCCCGGGACAACTCTCTGGAAACACCATATATTTT. Amino acids: CASSQDLPGQLSGNTIYF.

The chain couples TRBV9 to TRBJ1-2, with TRBD1 matching over 8 bases. With V trimmed by 4 bases and J by 8 bases, 7 bases remained unmatched. Germline V gene data show CDR1 as SGDLS and CDR2 as YYNGEE. CDR3 length: 13 amino acids. In DNA form, the CDR3 reads TGTGCCAGCAGCCCTGGACAGGGCGAGGGCTACACCTTC. Protein sequence: CASSPGQGEGYTF.

This clone showed up just a few times. This chain links TRBV6-5 with TRBJ2-7; 10 positions agree with TRBD1. V lost 2 bases and J lost 6; bases outside the gene matches: 10. The CDR3 covers 16 residues. Germline assignment: CDR1 MNHEY and CDR2 SVGAGI. The CDR3 nucleotides are TGTGCCAGCAGTTACACCCACCCGGGACAGGGGTTCGAGCAGTACTTC. Protein product: CASSYTHPGQGFEQYF.

This chain joins TRBV11-3 and TRBJ1-1; 7 nucleotides agree with TRBD1. Germline V gives CDR1 SGHNT, CDR2 YENEEA. CDR3 length: 14 amino acids. The V segment lost 6 bases and the J segment 4 bases; nucleotides outside the gene matches: 8. The CDR3 reads CASRRQGISTEAFF. The CDR3 DNA reads as TGTGCCAGCAGGCGACAGGGAATCAGCACTGAAGCTTTCTTT.

The gene calls are TRBV27 and TRBJ1-5; 11 nucleotides agree with TRBD1. Germline-derived CDR1 and CDR2 are MNHEY and SMNVEV (reference sequence). V dropped 6 bases and J dropped 0; count of bases not matched to a gene: 13. This CDR3 region has 19 residues. CDR3 DNA: TGTGCCAGCAGCCCCAAGGGACAGGGGGGGGGTTATAGCAATCAGCCCCAGCATTTT. This translates into CASSPKGQGGGYSNQPQHF.

The rearrangement joins TRBV19 to TRBJ1-2; D is uncertain. Trimming cost V 3 bases and J 5 bases, with 13 bases left between them. The CDR3 length is 14 residues. Looked up from germline, CDR1 is LNHDA and CDR2 is SQIVND (reference sequence). The CDR3 loop reads CASSIATDYYGYTF. The CDR3 region has the DNA TGTGCCAGTAGTATCGCCACGGACTATTATGGCTACACCTTC.

The V gene is TRBV30, the J gene TRBJ1-1; D unresolved. Trimming left V 1 base short and J 1 base short, with 4 bases between. Germline values: CDR1 GTSNPN, CDR2 SVGIG (reference sequence). This CDR3 contains 12 residues. This chain's CDR3 is CAWSERNTEAFF. CDR3 bases: TGTGCCTGGAGTGAGAGGAACACTGAAGCTTTCTTT. Drawing the rest from reference TRBV30 and TRBJ1-1, the complete variable domain is SQTIHQWPATLVQPVGSPLSLECTVEGTSNPNLYWYRQAAGRGLQLLFYSVGIGQISSEVPQNLSASRPQDRQFILSSKKLLLSDSGFYLCAWSERNTEAFFGQGTRLTVV.

The chain joins TRBV27 to TRBJ1-1, with 9 positions matching TRBD1. Germline CDR1 is MNHEY and CDR2 is SMNVEV (reference sequence). The CDR3 contains 17 residues. V gave up 9 bases and J gave up 3 bases; unmatched junction bases: 17. CDR3 bases: TGTGCCAGTCTCAAATCAATCGGGACAGGGAGAGACACTGAAGCTTTCTTT. Amino acid sequence: CASLKSIGTGRDTEAFF.

V gene TRBV6-5 combines with J gene TRBJ1-1; TRBD1 might be the D (6 bases). Germline V gene sequence: CDR1 MNHEY, CDR2 SVGAGI. This CDR3 region has 13 residues. Trimming stripped 6 bases from V and 8 bases from J, with 16 bases between. CDR3 in DNA: TGTGCCAGCAGGGGGGCCTCAGTAGGGGAAGCTTTCTTT. Protein sequence: CASRGASVGEAFF.

The gene calls are TRBV7-9 and TRBJ2-7, with 8 nucleotides matching TRBD2. CDR1 and CDR2 from the germline V gene are SEHNR and FQNEAQ (reference sequence). V trimming: 5 bases; J trimming: 1 base; junction bases outside the gene matches: 10. This CDR3 spans 16 amino acids. The CDR3 is CASSTGRAGGSYEQYF. DNA of the CDR3: TGTGCCAGCAGCACCGGTCGCGCGGGGGGATCCTACGAGCAGTACTTC.

The V and J genes are TRBV19 and TRBJ2-7; no definite D call. Germline V gene sequence: CDR1 LNHDA, CDR2 SQIVND (reference sequence). This CDR3 comprises 12 residues. Trimming shortened V by 3 bases and J by 2 bases, and 5 bases separated the two germline ends. DNA of the CDR3: TGTGCCAGTAGTATCGGTACCTACGAGCAGTACTTC. Translating it yields CASSIGTYEQYF.

The chain joins TRBV7-9 to TRBJ1-3, with 8 bases fitting TRBD1. This CDR3 region has 14 residues. V lost 3 bases and J lost 4; bases outside the gene matches: 2. From germline, CDR1 is SEHNR and CDR2 FQNEAQ (reference sequence). Written as DNA, the CDR3 is TGTGCCAGCAGCTTGACAGGGGTCGGAAACACCATATATTTT. It encodes CASSLTGVGNTIYF.

The V call is TRBV15, the J call TRBJ1-5; D remains unclear. There are 16 residues in the CDR3. Germline CDR1 is LNHNV and CDR2 is YYDKDF (reference sequence). Trimming pared 3 bases from V and 6 bases from J, leaving 18 bases between. The CDR3 DNA reads TGTGCCACCAGCAGTGCCCCGAGGGCAGCGGGTCAGCCCCAGCATTTT. Amino acid sequence: CATSSAPRAAGQPQHF.